The clone carrying this T cell receptor (beta chain) was counted ten times or more. It was RNA transcripts that yielded the amplified TCR beta CDR3 regions. Carried out on the TCR CDR3, a first-round RT-PCR used the HTBI primer set. In TCRdb, the multiplex PCR reads were re-called with MiXCR into one record per CDR3 protein. The table has more than 500,000 distinct CDR3 sequences, about 17% seen once; the top ten hold 3.8%. This specimen belongs to a study of T cells in Graves' hyperthyroidism and ophthalmopathy. Sequencing was performed on blood. The source of this sequence is a woman under 40 with Graves' hyperthyroidism.

The CDR3 coding sequence is TGTGCCAGCAGTTCGGACGGATCCAATCAGCCCCAGCATTTT. It is translated as CASSSDGSNQPQHF. V is TRBV28 and J is TRBJ1-5; D ambiguous. The CDR3 contains 14 residues. CDR1 MDHEN and CDR2 SYDVKM come from the germline V gene. V dropped 4 bases and J dropped 3 bases, with 10 bases sitting between them.